This paragraph reports one T cell receptor (beta chain). Germline values: CDR1 SGHNT, CDR2 YYREEE (reference sequence). This CDR3 contains 16 residues. J was trimmed by 1 base and V by 4 bases; bases with no gene match: 10. This specimen belongs to a study of blood T cells in healthy people across ages. About 10 milliliters of peripheral blood were drawn from each donor into EDTA-treated tubes. Each sample had at least 6 million PBMCs isolated. Primed by a sample-barcoded 5' primer and a J-beta primer mix, a second PCR proceeded for 7 to 11 cycles. TCRdb used MiXCR to reprocess the 5' RACE reads, holding one entry per CDR3 protein. The sample lists 1.8 million or so distinct CDR3 sequences; about 39% were seen once.

V gene TRBV5-4 combines with J gene TRBJ2-5, with TRBD1 identical over 7 bases. Sequencing input: blood. The sequence was collected from a human donor in good health. The CDR3 loop is CASSKTGTEFQETQYF. The CDR3 DNA reads TGTGCCAGCAGCAAAACCGGGACAGAATTCCAAGAGACCCAGTACTTC. The variable domain in full, with the rest retrieved from reference TRBV5-4 and TRBJ2-5, is ETGVTQSPTHLIKTRGQQVTLRCSSQSGHNTVSWYQQALGQGPQFIFQYYREEENGRGNFPPRFSGLQFPNYSSELNVNALELDDSALYLCASSKTGTEFQETQYFGPGTRLLVL.